This T cell receptor beta chain was sequenced during a study of Ad26.COV2.S vaccination and SARS-CoV-2 variants. Broader study findings: Assessments of TCR breadth and depth may have underestimated the total T cell responses. After vaccination, reports described spike-specific CD8+ and CD4+ T cell responses as showing substantial breadth.

The treatment is: some 19 received Ad26.COV2.S at low or high dose, single or two shots; roughly five received placebo; per-sample allocation not given. Samples were taken on day 63 after the first vaccine or placebo injection. The donor's status was that of an adult aged 18-55 years in Boston. Using immunoSEQ multiplex PCR, the repertoire was profiled, and TCRdb retains in-frame clones only, with some absent. In the table there are under 400,000 clones, over 75% of which are singletons. Germline V lookup: CDR1 SNHLY, CDR2 FYNNEI. V lost 8 bases and J lost 3, with 11 bases in between. The CDR3 loop spans 13 amino acids. This clone was found a few times. The antigen remains unidentified.

The source is a person between 18 and 60 years old who received the Ad26.COV2.S COVID-19 vaccine or a placebo. The chain carries TRBV2 and TRBJ1-5; D perhaps matches TRBD1 (5 bases). This material consisted of peripheral blood, taken in a trial of Ad26.COV2.S vaccine versus placebo. CDR3 in DNA: TGTGCCAGCGCGGGGGGATTCAATCAGCCCCAGCATTTT. Translated, it gives CASAGGFNQPQHF.